This TCR beta chain was recorded in a study of long-term antiretroviral therapy in people with HIV. This CDR3 spans 13 amino acids. Trimming shortened V by 8 bases and J by 9 bases, and 20 bases separated the two germline ends. Germline CDR1 and CDR2: SGHAT and FQDESV (reference sequence). At the survey level, the v3.0 immunoSEQ assay was run. Here immunoSEQ multiplex PCR was the method, and the copy in TCRdb shows in-frame clones only, minus some. Of about 17,000 clones in the sample, roughly 91% were seen once. Sampling of each donor yielded at least one pre-ART PBMC sample and at least two post-ART PBMC samples.

The chain carries TRBV11-1 and TRBJ2-7, with unresolved D. The sequenced sample was unsorted PBMCs, obtained 0.3 years after starting antiretroviral therapy. The clonotype was recovered from a man in his sixties with HIV. For the CDR3, the DNA is TGTGCCAGCGGACCGGCAGGAACGGCCGCGCAGTACTTC. Amino acids: CASGPAGTAAQYF. Full variable domain (remainder filled in from reference TRBV11-1 and TRBJ2-7): EAEVAQSPRYKITEKSQAVAFWCDPISGHATLYWYRQILGQGPELLVQFQDESVVDDSQLPKDRFSAERLKGVDSTLKIQPAELGDSAMYLCASGPAGTAAQYFGPGTRLTVT.